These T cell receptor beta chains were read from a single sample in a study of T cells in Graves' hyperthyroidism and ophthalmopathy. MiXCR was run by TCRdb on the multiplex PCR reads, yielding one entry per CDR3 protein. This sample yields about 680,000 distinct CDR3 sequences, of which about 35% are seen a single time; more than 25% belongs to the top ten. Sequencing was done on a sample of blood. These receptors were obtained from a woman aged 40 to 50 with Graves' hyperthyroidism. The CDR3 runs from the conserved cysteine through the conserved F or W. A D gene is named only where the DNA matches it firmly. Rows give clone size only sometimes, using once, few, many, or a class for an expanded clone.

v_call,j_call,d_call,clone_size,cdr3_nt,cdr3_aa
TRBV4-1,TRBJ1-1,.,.,TGCGCCAGCAGCCAAGTCTCTCTATTAAACACTGAAGCTTTCTTT,CASSQVSLLNTEAFF
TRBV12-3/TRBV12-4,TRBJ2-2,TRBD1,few,TGTGCCAGCAGTGGTCCGGGACAGTTTCGATCCGGGGAGCTGTTTTTT,CASSGPGQFRSGELFF
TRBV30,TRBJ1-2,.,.,TGTGCCTGGAGTGTACAGAGGGGAGGTGGCTACACCTTC,CAWSVQRGGGYTF
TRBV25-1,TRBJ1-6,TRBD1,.,TGTGCCAGCGCGAACAGGGGGCATTCACCCCTCCACTTT,CASANRGHSPLHF
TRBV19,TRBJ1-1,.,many,TGTGCCAGTAGTTTTCGGGGGGCCGGTGAAGCTTTCTTT,CASSFRGAGEAFF
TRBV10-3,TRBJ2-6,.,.,TGTGCCATCAGTGGCCTAGCTGGGGCCAACGTCCTGACTTTC,CAISGLAGANVLTF
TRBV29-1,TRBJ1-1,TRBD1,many,TGCAGCGTTGAAGGTCGGAGGGGGCGAGGCACTGAAGCTTTCTTT,CSVEGRRGRGTEAFF
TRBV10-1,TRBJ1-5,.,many,TGCGCCAGCAGACGATTTGGCAATCAGCCCCAGCATTTT,CASRRFGNQPQHF
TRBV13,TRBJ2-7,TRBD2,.,TGTGCCAGCAGCTTTGCGGGGGGCGGCGGTCACGAGCAGTACTTC,CASSFAGGGGHEQYF
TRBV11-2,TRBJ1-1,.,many,TGTGCCAGCAGCTTACTCCCTGACGGCACTGAAGCTTTCTTT,CASSLLPDGTEAFF
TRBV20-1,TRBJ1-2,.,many,TGCAGTGCTAGGTCTAACCGCGGAGAGCAAGGGTATGGCTACACCTTC,CSARSNRGEQGYGYTF
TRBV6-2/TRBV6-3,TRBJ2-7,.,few,TGTGCCAGCGAGGGGGGCAGCGCGAGCTCCTACGAGCAGTACTTC,CASEGGSASSYEQYF
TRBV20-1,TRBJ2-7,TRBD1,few,TGCAGTGCTAGGCAGGGGACAGGGGGAAGTGAGCAGTACTTC,CSARQGTGGSEQYF
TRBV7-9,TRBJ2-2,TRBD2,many,TGTGCCAGCAGCTTACCGTGGGGACTAGCGGGATCGAACACCGGGGAGCTGTTTTTT,CASSLPWGLAGSNTGELFF
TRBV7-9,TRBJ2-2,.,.,TGTGCCAGCAGCCGATCGTCCCTCTTACGGTCCACCGGGGAGCTGTTTTTT,CASSRSSLLRSTGELFF
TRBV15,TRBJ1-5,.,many,TGTGCCACCAGCAATTCAGGGAGGCATCAGCCCCAGCATTTT,CATSNSGRHQPQHF
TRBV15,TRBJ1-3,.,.,TGTGCCACCAGCCGGACGATGAACACCATATATTTT,CATSRTMNTIYF
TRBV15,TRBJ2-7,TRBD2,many,TGTGCCACCAGCAGAAGCCTAGCGGGGGGGAGCTACGAGCAGTACTTC,CATSRSLAGGSYEQYF
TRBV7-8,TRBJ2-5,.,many,TGTGCCAGCAGCCGTCGGTACCAAGAGACCCAGTACTTC,CASSRRYQETQYF
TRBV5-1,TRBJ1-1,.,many,TGCGCCAGCAGCCCCTCGTTACGTACCACTGAAGCTTTCTTT,CASSPSLRTTEAFF
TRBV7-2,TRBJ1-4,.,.,TGTGCCAGCAGCCGGGGGCGGGTTAATGAAAAACTGTTTTTT,CASSRGRVNEKLFF
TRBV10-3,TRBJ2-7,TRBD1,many,TGTGCCATCAGCCCGGGACAGGGTTACGAGCAGTACTTC,CAISPGQGYEQYF
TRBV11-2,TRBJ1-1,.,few,TGTGCCAGCAGCTTAGATATAACGAACACTGAAGCTTTCTTT,CASSLDITNTEAFF
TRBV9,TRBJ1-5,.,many,TGTGCCAGCGCTTCAGGTTCGAGCAATCAGCCCCAGCATTTT,CASASGSSNQPQHF
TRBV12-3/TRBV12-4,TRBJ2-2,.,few,TGTGCCACCCAAAACGCCAACACCGGGGAGCTGTTTTTT,CATQNANTGELFF
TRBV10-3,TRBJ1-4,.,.,TGTGCCATCAGGGCTACAGAGTCAACTAATGAAAAACTGTTTTTT,CAIRATESTNEKLFF
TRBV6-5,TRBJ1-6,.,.,TGTGCCACAAAATTGTCAAGGGAGGAATCACCCCTCCACTTT,CATKLSREESPLHF
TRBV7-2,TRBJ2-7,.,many,TGTGCCAGCAGCTTTACAGGGCGGTACGAGCAGTACTTC,CASSFTGRYEQYF
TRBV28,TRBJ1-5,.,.,TGTGCCAGCAGACTTGGGCAGGCTAGCAATCAGCCCCAGCATTTT,CASRLGQASNQPQHF
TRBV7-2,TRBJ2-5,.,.,TGTGCCAGCAGCTCCCGCAGTGGGCAAGAGACCCAGTACTTC,CASSSRSGQETQYF
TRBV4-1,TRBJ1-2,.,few,TGCGCCAGCAGCCAACTAGCTAACTATGGCTACACCTTC,CASSQLANYGYTF
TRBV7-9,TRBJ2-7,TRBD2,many,TGTGCCAGCAGCTCGCTATCATCCGGGACTAGCGGGAGGTCCTACGAGCAGTACTTC,CASSSLSSGTSGRSYEQYF
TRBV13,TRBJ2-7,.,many,TGTGCCAGCAGCGCGGCTAGCGTCTCCTACGAGCAGTACTTC,CASSAASVSYEQYF
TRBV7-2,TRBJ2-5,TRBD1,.,TGTGCCAGCAGCTTAGTAGCGGGACAGGGGGCGGAGACCCAGTACTTC,CASSLVAGQGAETQYF
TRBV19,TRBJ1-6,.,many,TGTGCCAGTAGTATAGTGGCGGGGCGCGGGAATTCACCCCTCCACTTT,CASSIVAGRGNSPLHF
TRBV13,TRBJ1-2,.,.,TGTGCCAGCAGCTTAGGCCGGGGGATGGGAATGCAGGGCTATGGCTACACCTTC,CASSLGRGMGMQGYGYTF
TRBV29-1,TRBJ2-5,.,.,TGCAGCGTTGTGGGCGCGGAGACCCAGTACTTC,CSVVGAETQYF
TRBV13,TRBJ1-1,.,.,TGTGCCAGCAGCTTAGGGGACTCCCAAAGGGCTTTCTTT,CASSLGDSQRAFF
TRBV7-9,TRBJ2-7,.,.,TGTGCCAGCAGCCCAGACAGATCCTACTACGAGCAGTACTTC,CASSPDRSYYEQYF
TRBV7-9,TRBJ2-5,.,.,TGTGCCAGCAGGCGACCAGGCGAACAAGAGACCCAGTACTTC,CASRRPGEQETQYF
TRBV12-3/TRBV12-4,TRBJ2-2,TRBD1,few,TGTGCCAGCAGTTCGGCGTGGACAGGGGAGGCCGGGGAGCTGTTTTTT,CASSSAWTGEAGELFF
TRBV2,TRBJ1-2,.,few,TGTGCCAGCAGCCCGAAGTCCTATGGCTACACCTTC,CASSPKSYGYTF
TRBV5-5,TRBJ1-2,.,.,TGTGCCAGCAGCTCGAACAGGGTACAACACTATGGCTACACCTTC,CASSSNRVQHYGYTF